Included here is one T cell receptor (beta chain) sequence, with context. Antigen: not known. The data were obtained in a study of neoadjuvant nivolumab and ipilimumab in lung cancer. Study results and limitations: Higher pretherapy blood TCR richness went with higher resected-tumor richness. From pretherapy to surgery, tumor richness and clonality rose with dual therapy. Only a single major-pathologic-response sample was available for clonality analysis. TCR receptors were sequenced in few samples.

Repertoires were generated with immunoSEQ multiplex PCR, while TCRdb's copy carries only in-frame clones and drops some. The table lists approximately 35,000 clones, approximately 92% of them singletons. The CDR3 is 15 residues long. The germline CDR1 and CDR2 sequences are SNHLY and FYNNEI. J was trimmed by 2 bases and V by 4 bases; bases with no gene match: 4. This rearrangement joins TRBV2 to TRBJ2-2; 7 bases match TRBD2. The TCR was taken from an adult with non-small cell lung cancer. This specimen consisted of peripheral blood, obtained after neoadjuvant nivolumab, alone or with ipilimumab, at or shortly before surgery. The CDR3 reads CASSGLAANTGELFF. CDR3 in DNA: TGTGCCAGCAGTGGACTAGCAGCCAACACCGGGGAGCTGTTTTTT.